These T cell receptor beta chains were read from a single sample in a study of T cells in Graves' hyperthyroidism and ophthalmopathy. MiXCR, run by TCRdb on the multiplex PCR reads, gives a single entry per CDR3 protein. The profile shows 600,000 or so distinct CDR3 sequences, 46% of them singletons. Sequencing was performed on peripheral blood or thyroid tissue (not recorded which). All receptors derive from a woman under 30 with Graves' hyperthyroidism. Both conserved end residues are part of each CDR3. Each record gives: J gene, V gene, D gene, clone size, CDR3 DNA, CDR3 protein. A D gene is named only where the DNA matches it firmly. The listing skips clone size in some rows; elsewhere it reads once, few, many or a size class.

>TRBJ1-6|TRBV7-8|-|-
TGTGCCAGCAGCTTAGCTCTCAGTTCGCACCCCCACTTT
CASSLALSSHPHF
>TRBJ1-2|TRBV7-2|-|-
TGCGCCAGCGGCCCCGGGGGACACTATGGCTACACCTTC
CASGPGGHYGYTF
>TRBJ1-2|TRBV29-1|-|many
TGCAGCGTTGACGTGGACCCTGGGGACTATGGCTACACCTTC
CSVDVDPGDYGYTF
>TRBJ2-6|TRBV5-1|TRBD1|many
TGCGCCAGCAGCGTCGGGACAGGGACCGGGGCCAACGTCCTGACTTTC
CASSVGTGTGANVLTF
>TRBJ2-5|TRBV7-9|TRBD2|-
TGTGCCAGTCGAGCGGGGGTCGGAGAGACCCAGTACTTC
CASRAGVGETQYF
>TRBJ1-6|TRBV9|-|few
TGTGCCAGCAGCCCCACGGGACGCCAGTCACCCCTCCACTTT
CASSPTGRQSPLHF
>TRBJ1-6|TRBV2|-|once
TGTGCCAGCAGTGTCCTCCGGGACTTTAATTCACCCCTCCACTTT
CASSVLRDFNSPLHF
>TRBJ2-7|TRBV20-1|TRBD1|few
TGCAGTGCTAGTAACTCTCCCAGGGGGATCTACGAGCAGTACTTC
CSASNSPRGIYEQYF
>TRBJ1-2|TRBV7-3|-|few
TGTGCCAGCAGCTCAGGGTGGTATAACTATGGCTACACCTTC
CASSSGWYNYGYTF
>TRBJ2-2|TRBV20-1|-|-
TGCAGTGCTTTCCGACAGGCGAACACCGGGGAGCTGTTTTTT
CSAFRQANTGELFF
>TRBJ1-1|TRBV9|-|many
TGTGCCAGCAGCGGCAGTGGGCCCGAAGCTTTCTTT
CASSGSGPEAFF
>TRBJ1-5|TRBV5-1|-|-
TGCGCCAGCAGCTTGGGACAGGAGATCAATCAGCCCCAGCATTTT
CASSLGQEINQPQHF
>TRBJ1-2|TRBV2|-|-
TGTGCCAGCAGTGAAGCCCGTGGTGGAGACACCACTAACTATGGCTACACCTTC
CASSEARGGDTTNYGYTF
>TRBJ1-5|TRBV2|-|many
TGTGCCAGCAGCGCCGGGGGCGGGAATCAGCCCCAGCATTTT
CASSAGGGNQPQHF
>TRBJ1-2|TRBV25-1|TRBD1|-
TGTGCCAGCAGTGACGGTAGAGGGACAGCCTATGGCTACACCTTC
CASSDGRGTAYGYTF
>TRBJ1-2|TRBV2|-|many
TGTGCCAGCAGTCGACAGTCTAACTATGGCTACACCTTC
CASSRQSNYGYTF
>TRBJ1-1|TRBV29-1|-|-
TGCAGCGTGGGGACGCTCTACACTGAAGCTTTCTTT
CSVGTLYTEAFF
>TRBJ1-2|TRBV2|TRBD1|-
TGTGCCAGCATACCCGGAGGGGGCTTCTATGGCTACACCTTC
CASIPGGGFYGYTF
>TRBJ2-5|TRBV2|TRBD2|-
TGTGCCAGCAGTTATCGGGGGACTAAAGAAGAGACCCAGTACTTC
CASSYRGTKEETQYF
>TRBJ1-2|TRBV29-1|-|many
TGCAGCGTTGAACCCCGGTGGAGCGGTAGCTATGGCTACACCTTC
CSVEPRWSGSYGYTF
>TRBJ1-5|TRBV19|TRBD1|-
TGTGCCAGTAGTTCCCAGGGGGCCCAGCCCCAGCATTTT
CASSSQGAQPQHF
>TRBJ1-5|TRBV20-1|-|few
TGCAGTGCTAGACCCCAGGAGAGCAATCAGCCCCAGCATTTT
CSARPQESNQPQHF
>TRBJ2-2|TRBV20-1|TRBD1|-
TGCAGTGCTAGCAGACACAGGGGGCGTACCGGGGAGCTGTTTTTT
CSASRHRGRTGELFF
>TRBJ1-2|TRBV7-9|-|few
TGTGCCAGCAGCTTACCAGGGATAGGCCTTAGCTACACCTTC
CASSLPGIGLSYTF
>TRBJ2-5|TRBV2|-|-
TGTGCCAGCTCACCACCTGGCCAAATGGAGACCCAGTACTTC
CASSPPGQMETQYF
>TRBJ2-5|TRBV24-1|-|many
TGTGCCACCAGTGATTTCCTTGAGACCCAGTACTTC
CATSDFLETQYF
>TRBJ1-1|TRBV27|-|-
TGTGCCAGCAGTTTATCAGGGGTCACTGAAGCTTTCTTT
CASSLSGVTEAFF
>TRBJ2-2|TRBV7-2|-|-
TGTGCCAGCAGCCATAGCGGGAACACCGGGGAGCTGTTTTTT
CASSHSGNTGELFF
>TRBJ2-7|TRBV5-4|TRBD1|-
TGTGCCAGCAGCTCCAACCTGGACAGGGCCCACGAGCAGTACTTC
CASSSNLDRAHEQYF
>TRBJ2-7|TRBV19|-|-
TGTGCCAGTTACGTGGGCCTCAGCTCCTACGAGCAGTACTTC
CASYVGLSSYEQYF
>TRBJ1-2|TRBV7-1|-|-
TGTGCCAGCAGCTCACGTCGTGGGGGCTACACCTTC
CASSSRRGGYTF
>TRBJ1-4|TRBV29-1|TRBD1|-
TGCAGCGTTGAAGATGGGGACAGGGGTTATGAAAAACTGTTTTTT
CSVEDGDRGYEKLFF
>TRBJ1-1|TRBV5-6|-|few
TGTGCCAGCAGCTTGGATCTGGGGAGGACGAACACTGAAGCTTTCTTT
CASSLDLGRTNTEAFF
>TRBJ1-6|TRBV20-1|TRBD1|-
TGCAGTGGGGACAGACTAAATTCACCCCTCCACTTT
CSGDRLNSPLHF
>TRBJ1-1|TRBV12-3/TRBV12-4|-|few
TGTGCCAGCAGTCGGCAGGGCAGGCGCACTGAAGCTTTCTTT
CASSRQGRRTEAFF
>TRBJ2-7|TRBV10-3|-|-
TGTGCCATCAGTTTTTCCAGCATGAGGCGCGAGCAGTACTTC
CAISFSSMRREQYF
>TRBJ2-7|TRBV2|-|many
TGTGCCAGCAGGAGGGACGGCTACGAGCAGTACTTC
CASRRDGYEQYF
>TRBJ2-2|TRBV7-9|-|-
TGCGCCAGCAGCCAAGGGGACGTGAACACCGGGGAGCTGTTTTTT
CASSQGDVNTGELFF
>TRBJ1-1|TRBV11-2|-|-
TGTGCCAGCAGCCTAAATGGAGGGAACACTGAAGCTTTCTTT
CASSLNGGNTEAFF
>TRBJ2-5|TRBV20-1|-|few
TGCAGTGCTAGACAGAGGCCCCAGTACTTC
CSARQRPQYF
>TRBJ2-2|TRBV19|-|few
TGTGCCAGTAGTAGAAAGGGCGGGGAGCTGTTTTTT
CASSRKGGELFF
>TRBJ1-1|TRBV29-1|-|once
TGCAGCGTAGCAGGGTTCGGGACTGAAGCTTTCTTT
CSVAGFGTEAFF
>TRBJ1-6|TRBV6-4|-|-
TGTGCCAGCAGTTTAAGGACGGCGTATAATTCACCCCTCCACTTT
CASSLRTAYNSPLHF